This T cell receptor (beta chain) was identified during a study of blood T cell repertoires in COVID-19. Study-level information: The samples span acute and convalescent COVID-19 from the United States, Italy and Spain.

Source study methods: Amplified reference gene primers provided the basis for estimating nucleated cell counts. Profiling relied on immunoSEQ multiplex PCR, and the TCRdb table lists in-frame clones only, not all of them. Clonal size and the V and J genes are those of that table, whereas D and trimming came from the DNA. The data show over 200,000 clones, 85% to 90% seen once. Allocation to cohorts depended on clinical history reported by the participants. CDR3 size: 13 residues. V dropped 2 bases and J dropped 13; count of bases not matched to a gene: 7. Germline-derived CDR1 and CDR2 are SGHVS and FQNEAQ.

The material sequenced was PBMCs or T cells enriched from blood (not recorded which). The clonotype originates from a young man who had recovered from COVID-19. The chain employs TRBV7-8 and TRBJ2-1, with 8 bases identical to TRBD1. The CDR3 region has the DNA TGTGCCAGCAGCTTACGGGGAGACAGGGGACAGTTCTTC. As protein: CASSLRGDRGQFF.